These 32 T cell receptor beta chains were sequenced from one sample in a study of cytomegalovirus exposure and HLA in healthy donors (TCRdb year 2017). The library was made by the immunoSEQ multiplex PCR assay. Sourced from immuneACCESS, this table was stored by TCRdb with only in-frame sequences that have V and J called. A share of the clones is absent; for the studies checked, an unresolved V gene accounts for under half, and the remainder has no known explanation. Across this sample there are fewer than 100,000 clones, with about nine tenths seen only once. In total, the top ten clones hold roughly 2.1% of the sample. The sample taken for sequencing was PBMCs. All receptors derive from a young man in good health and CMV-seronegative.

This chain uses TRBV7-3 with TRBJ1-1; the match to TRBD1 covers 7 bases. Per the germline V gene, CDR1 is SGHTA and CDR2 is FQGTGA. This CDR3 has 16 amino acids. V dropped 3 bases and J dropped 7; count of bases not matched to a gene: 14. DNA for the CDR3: TGTGCCAGCAGCTTGACAGGGCAGACAGGGATCGATGAAGCTTTCTTT. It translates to CASSLTGQTGIDEAFF.

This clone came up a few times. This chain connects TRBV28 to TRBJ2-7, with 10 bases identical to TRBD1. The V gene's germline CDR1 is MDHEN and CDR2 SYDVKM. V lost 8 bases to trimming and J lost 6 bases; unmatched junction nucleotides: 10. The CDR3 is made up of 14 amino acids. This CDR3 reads CASHPRGQGFEQYF. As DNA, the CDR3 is TGTGCCAGCCACCCCCGGGGACAGGGGTTCGAGCAGTACTTC.

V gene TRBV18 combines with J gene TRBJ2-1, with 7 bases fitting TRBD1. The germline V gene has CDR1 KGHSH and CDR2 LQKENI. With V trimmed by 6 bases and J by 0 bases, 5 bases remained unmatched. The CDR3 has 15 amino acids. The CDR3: CASSSGQSSYNEQFF. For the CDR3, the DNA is TGTGCCAGCTCGTCGGGACAGAGCTCCTACAATGAGCAGTTCTTC.

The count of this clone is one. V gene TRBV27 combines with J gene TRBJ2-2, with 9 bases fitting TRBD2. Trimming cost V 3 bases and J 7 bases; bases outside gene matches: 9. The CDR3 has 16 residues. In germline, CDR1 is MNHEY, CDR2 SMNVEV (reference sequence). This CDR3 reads CASSFRLAGLGGELFF. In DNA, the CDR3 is TGTGCCAGCAGTTTCAGGCTAGCGGGACTGGGCGGGGAGCTGTTTTTT.

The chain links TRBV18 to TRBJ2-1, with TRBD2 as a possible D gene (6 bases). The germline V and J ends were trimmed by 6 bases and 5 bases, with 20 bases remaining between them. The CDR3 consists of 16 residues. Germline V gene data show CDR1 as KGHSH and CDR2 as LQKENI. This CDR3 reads CASSPYLGGVNNEQFF. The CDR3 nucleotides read TGTGCCAGCTCCCCCTATCTGGGAGGCGTTAACAATGAGCAGTTCTTC. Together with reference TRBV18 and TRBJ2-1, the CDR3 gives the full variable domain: NAGVMQNPRHLVRRRGQEARLRCSPMKGHSHVYWYRQLPEEGLKFMVYLQKENIIDESGMPKERFSAEFPKEGPSILRIQQVVRGDSAAYFCASSPYLGGVNNEQFFGPGTRLTVL.

The CDR3 DNA is TGCGCCAGTTCCCGTGGGCGGCTAGCGGGGGAAGAGACCCAGTACTTC. It codes for CASSRGRLAGEETQYF. The rearrangement joins TRBV5-1 to TRBJ2-5; TRBD2 matches at 10 bases. The CDR3 runs to 16 residues. CDR1 is SGHRS and CDR2 is YFSETQ in the germline V gene. Unmatched junction bases numbered 13, after V lost 8 bases and J lost 3 bases.

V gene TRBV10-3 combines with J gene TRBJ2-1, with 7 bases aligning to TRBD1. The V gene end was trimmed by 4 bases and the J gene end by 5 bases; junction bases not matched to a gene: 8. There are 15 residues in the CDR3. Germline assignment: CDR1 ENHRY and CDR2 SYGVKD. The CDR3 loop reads CAISGDRAYNNEQFF. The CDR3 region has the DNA TGTGCCATCAGTGGGGACAGAGCCTACAACAATGAGCAGTTCTTC.

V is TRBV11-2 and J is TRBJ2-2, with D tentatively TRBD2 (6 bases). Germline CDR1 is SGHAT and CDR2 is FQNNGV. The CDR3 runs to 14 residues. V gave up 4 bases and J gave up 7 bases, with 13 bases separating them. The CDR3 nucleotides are TGTGCCAGCAGCTCCGGAGGGGTAGGCGGGGAGCTGTTTTTT. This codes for CASSSGGVGGELFF.

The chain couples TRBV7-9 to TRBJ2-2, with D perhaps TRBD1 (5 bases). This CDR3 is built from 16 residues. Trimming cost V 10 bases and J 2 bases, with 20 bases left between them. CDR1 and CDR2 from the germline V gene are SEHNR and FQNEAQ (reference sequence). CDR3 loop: CATDLLRGFNTGELFF. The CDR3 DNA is TGTGCCACCGATTTACTAAGGGGTTTCAACACCGGGGAGCTGTTTTTT.

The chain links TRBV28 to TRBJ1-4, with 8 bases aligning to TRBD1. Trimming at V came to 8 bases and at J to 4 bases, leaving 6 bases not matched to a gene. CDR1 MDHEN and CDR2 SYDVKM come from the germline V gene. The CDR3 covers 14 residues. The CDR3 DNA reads TGTGCCAGCGGAACAGGGGGGTTTAATGAAAAACTGTTTTTT. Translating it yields CASGTGGFNEKLFF.

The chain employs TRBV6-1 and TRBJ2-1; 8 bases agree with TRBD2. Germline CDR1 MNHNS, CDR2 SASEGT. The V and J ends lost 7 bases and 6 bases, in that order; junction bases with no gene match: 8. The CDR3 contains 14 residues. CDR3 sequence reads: CASNRAGDSNEQFF. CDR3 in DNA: TGTGCCAGCAACAGAGCGGGGGACTCCAATGAGCAGTTCTTC.

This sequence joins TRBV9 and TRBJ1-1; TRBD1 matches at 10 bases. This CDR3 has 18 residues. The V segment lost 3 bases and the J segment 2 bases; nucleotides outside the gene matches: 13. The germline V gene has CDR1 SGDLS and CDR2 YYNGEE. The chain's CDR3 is CASSERGTGDFGNTEAFF. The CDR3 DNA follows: TGTGCCAGCAGCGAGAGGGGGACAGGGGATTTCGGAAACACTGAAGCTTTCTTT. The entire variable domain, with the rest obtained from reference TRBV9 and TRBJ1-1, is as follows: DSGVTQTPKHLITATGQRVTLRCSPRSGDLSVYWYQQSLDQGLQFLIQYYNGEERAKGNILERFSAQQFPDLHSELNLSSLELGDSALYFCASSERGTGDFGNTEAFFGQGTRLTVV.

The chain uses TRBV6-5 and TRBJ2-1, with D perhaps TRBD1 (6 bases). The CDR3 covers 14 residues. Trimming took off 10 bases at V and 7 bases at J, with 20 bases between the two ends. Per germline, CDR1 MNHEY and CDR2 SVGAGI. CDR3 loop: CATTVNPQGNEQFF. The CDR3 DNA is TGTGCCACTACAGTTAACCCCCAGGGGAATGAGCAGTTCTTC.

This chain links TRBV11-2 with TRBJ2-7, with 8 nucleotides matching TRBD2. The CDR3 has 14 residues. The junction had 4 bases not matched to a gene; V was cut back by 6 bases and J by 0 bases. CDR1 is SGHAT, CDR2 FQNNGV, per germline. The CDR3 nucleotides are TGTGCCAGCAGGCCGAGCGGGGGCTCCTACGAGCAGTACTTC. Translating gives CASRPSGGSYEQYF.

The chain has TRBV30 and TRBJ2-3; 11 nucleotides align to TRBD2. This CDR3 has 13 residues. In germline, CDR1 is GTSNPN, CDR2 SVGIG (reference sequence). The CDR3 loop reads CIAGGMLADTQYF. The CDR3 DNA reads TGTATAGCGGGAGGGATGCTGGCAGATACGCAGTATTTT. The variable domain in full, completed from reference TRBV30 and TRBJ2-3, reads SQTIHQWPATLVQPVGSPLSLECTVEGTSNPNLYWYRQAAGRGLQLLFYSVGIGQISSEVPQNLSASRPQDRQFILSSKKLLLSDSGFYLCIAGGMLADTQYFGPGTRLTVL.

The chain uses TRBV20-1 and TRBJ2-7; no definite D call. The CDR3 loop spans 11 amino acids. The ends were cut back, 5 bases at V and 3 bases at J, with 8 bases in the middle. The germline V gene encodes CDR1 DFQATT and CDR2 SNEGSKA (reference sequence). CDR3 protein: CSARLDYEQYF. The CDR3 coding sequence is TGCAGTGCTCGACTTGACTACGAGCAGTACTTC.

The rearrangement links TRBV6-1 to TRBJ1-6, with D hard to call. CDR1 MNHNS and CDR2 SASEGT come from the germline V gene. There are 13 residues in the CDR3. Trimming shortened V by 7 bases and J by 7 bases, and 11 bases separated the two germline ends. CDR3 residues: CASKSAGNSPLHF. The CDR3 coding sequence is TGTGCCAGCAAATCGGCGGGCAATTCACCCCTCCACTTT.

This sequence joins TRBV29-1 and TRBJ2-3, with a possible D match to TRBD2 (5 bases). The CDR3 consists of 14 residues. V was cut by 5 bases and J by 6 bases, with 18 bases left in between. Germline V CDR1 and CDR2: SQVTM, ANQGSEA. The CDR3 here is CSVRKGTRDDTQYF. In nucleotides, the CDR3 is TGCAGCGTTCGGAAAGGCACTAGGGATGATACGCAGTATTTT.

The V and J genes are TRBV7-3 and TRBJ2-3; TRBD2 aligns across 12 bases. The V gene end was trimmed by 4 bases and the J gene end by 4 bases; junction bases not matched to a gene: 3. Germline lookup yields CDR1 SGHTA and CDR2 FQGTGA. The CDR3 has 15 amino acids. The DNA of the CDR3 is TGTGCCAGCAGCTCTCTAGCGGGAGGGGCAGATACGCAGTATTTT. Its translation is CASSSLAGGADTQYF.

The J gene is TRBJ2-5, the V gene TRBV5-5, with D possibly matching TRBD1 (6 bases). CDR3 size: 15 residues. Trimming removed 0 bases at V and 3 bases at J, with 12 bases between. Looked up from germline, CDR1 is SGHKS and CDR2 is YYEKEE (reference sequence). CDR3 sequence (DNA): TGTGCCAGCAGCTTGGCGGGGACACAAGAAGAGACCCAGTACTTC. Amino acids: CASSLAGTQEETQYF.

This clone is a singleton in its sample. CDR3 in amino acids: CASSPPRASGSPGELFF. For the CDR3, the DNA is TGTGCCAGCTCACCACCGCGCGCTAGCGGGAGTCCCGGGGAGCTGTTTTTT. The V call is TRBV18, the J call TRBJ2-2, with 10 bases lining up with TRBD2. V was clipped by 0 bases and J by 6 bases; unmatched bases: 7. This CDR3 comprises 17 residues. Germline assignment: CDR1 KGHSH and CDR2 LQKENI.

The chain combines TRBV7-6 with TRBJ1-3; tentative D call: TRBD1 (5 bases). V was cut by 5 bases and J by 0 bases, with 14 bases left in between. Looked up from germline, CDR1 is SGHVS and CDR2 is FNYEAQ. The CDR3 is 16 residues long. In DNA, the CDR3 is TGTGCCAGCAGCCTGTCGGACAACTACTCTGGAAACACCATATATTTT. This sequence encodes CASSLSDNYSGNTIYF.

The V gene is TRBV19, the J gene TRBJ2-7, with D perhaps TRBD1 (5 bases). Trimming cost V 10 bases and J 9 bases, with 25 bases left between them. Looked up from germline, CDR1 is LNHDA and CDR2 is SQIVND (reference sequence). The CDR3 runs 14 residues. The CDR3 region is CATRPRADIAGQYF. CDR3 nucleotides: TGTGCCACCCGACCCCGGGCGGACATAGCCGGGCAGTACTTC.

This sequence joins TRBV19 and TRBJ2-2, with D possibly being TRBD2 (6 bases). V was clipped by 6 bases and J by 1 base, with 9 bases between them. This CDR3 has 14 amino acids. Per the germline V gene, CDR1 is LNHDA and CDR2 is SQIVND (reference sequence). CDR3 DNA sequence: TGTGCCAGTAGGGACTACCTGAACACCGGGGAGCTGTTTTTT. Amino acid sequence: CASRDYLNTGELFF.

The CDR3 DNA sequence: TGCGCCAGCAGCTTGGGTAACTGGGGCGATCGAGAGACCCAGTACTTC. It translates to CASSLGNWGDRETQYF. The V gene is TRBV5-1, the J gene TRBJ2-5; TRBD1 might be the D (5 bases). This CDR3 spans 16 amino acids. Between the trimmed V and J ends, which lost 0 bases and 4 bases, there was a span of 16 bases. Germline V lookup: CDR1 SGHRS, CDR2 YFSETQ.

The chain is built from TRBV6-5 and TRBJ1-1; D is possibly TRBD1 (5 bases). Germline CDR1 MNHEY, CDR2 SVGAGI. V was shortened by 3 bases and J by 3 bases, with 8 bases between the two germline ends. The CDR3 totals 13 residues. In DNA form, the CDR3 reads TGTGCCAGCAGTTATAGCAGGGACACTGAAGCTTTCTTT. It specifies CASSYSRDTEAFF.

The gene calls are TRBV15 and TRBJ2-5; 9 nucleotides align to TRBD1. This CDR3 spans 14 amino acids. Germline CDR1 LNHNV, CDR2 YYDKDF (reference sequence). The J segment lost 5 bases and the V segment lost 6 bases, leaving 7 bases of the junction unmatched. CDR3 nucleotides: TGTGCCACCAGGGACAGGGGCCACAGGGAGACCCAGTACTTC. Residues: CATRDRGHRETQYF.

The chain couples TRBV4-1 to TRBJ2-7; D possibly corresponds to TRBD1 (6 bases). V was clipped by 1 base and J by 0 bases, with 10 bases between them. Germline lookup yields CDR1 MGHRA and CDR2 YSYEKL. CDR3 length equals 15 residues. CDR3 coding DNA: TGCGCCAGCAGCCAAGGTCAGGACAGCTCCTACGAGCAGTACTTC. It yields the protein CASSQGQDSSYEQYF.

The CDR3 loop is CASSEDRQYNEQFF. The CDR3, as DNA: TGTGCCAGCAGCGAAGACCGACAGTACAATGAGCAGTTCTTC. This chain joins TRBV7-9 and TRBJ2-1, with D maybe TRBD1 (5 bases). From germline, CDR1 is SEHNR and CDR2 FQNEAQ (reference sequence). Trimming pared 5 bases from V and 4 bases from J, leaving 12 bases between. The CDR3 is 14 amino acids.

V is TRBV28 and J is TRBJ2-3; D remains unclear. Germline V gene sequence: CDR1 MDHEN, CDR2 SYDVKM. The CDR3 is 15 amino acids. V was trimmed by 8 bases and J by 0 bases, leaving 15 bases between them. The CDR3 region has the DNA TGTGCCAGCGGGTCGCCAGGTGCTAGCACAGATACGCAGTATTTT. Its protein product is CASGSPGASTDTQYF.

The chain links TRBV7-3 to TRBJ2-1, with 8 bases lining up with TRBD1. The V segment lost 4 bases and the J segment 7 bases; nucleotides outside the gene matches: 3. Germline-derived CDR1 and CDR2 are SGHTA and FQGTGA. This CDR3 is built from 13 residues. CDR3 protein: CASSWTGQNEQFF. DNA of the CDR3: TGTGCCAGCAGCTGGACAGGGCAAAATGAGCAGTTCTTC.

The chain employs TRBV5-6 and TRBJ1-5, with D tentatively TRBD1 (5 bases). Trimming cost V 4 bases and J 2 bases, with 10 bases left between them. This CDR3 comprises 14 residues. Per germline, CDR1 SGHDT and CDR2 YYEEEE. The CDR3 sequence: CASSPGGGNQPQHF. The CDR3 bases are TGTGCCAGCAGCCCGGGGGGTGGCAATCAGCCCCAGCATTTT.